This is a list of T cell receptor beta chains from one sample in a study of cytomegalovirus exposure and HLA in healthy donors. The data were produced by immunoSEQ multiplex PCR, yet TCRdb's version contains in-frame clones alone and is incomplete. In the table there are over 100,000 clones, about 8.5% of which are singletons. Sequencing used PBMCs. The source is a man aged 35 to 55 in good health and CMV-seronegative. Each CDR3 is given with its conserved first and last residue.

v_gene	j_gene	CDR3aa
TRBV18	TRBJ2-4	CASSPGTGNIQYF
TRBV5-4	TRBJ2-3	CASSLGPGVDTQYF
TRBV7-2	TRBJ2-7	CASSRTDRTVTYEQYF
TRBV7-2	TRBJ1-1	CASSLDSRTAEAFF
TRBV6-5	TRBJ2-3	CASSLTGGEADTQYF
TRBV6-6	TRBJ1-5	CASTTVSNQPQHF
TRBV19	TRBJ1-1	CASSIVDRGTEAFF
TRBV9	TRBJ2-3	CASSPPVGTDTQYF
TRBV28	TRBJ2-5	CASRTGGLGETQYF
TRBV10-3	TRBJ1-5	CAISESGQSNQPQHF
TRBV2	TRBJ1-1	CASNLFGVQVDTEAFF
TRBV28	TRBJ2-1	CASRETSGGYNEQFF
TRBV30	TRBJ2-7	CAWSRQGYEQYF
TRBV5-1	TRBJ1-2	CASSLALGALNGYTF
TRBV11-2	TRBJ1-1	CASSLDLPTAAFF
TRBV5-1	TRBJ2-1	CASSLTGGLGNEQFF
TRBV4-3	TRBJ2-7	CASSQERPRFYEQYF
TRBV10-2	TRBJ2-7	CASSVSSGEYEQYF
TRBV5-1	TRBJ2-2	CASSLVTGDTGELFF
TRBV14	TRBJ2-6	CASSPFLVSGANVLTF
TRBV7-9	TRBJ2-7	CASSLITGEQYF
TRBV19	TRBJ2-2	CASSYPLDTGELFF
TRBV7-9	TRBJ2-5	CASSFTRGAETQYF
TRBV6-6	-	CASSYSSNEQYF
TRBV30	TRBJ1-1	CAWTARLRGTEAFF
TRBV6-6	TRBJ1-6	CASRSLGSSYNSPLHF
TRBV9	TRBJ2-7	CASSVDDNWYEQYF
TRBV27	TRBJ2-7	CASSFRQGLLEQYF
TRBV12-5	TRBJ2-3	CASGTSNPDTQYF
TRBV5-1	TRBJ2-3	CASSLGTSVTSITDTQYF
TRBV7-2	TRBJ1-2	CASSLMIVGAGYGYTF
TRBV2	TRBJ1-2	CASSEDSPYGYTF
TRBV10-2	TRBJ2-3	CASRDRGRKDTQYF
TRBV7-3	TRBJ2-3	CASSLSPRGDTQYF
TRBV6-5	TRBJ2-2	CATNRADGELFF
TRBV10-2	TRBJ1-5	CASSEQGQQPQHF
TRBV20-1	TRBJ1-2	CSARTGLDTF
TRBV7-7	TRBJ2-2	CASSPSGDLTGELFF
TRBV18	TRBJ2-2	CASSPVTGGTGELFF
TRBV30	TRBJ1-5	CAWSVGTHYSNQPQHF
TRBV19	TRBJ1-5	CASSLQGPQPQHF
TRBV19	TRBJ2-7	CASADSTYEQYF
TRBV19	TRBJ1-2	CASSAPTGSYGYTF
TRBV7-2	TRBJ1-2	CASSSRGHYGYTF
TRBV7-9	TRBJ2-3	CASSTGVPLYSQQYF
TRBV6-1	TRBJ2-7	CASSEGFAGSSYEQYF
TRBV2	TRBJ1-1	CASKPLRSDWITFF